Each of the 3 T cell receptor beta chains below was sequenced from the same sample in a study of shared clonotypes between healthy human individuals (dated by TCRdb to between 2020 and 2021). The library was produced with the immunoSEQ multiplex PCR assay. The table comes from immuneACCESS by way of TCRdb, which keeps in-frame sequences with V and J called. Part of the clones is missing from these tables; in studies checked, under half for an unresolved V gene and the rest for unknown reasons. Across this sample there are around 1.9 million clones, with roughly 91% seen only once. The top ten clones comprise around 1.7% of the sample. CD8 naive samples were CD45RO-negative cells positively selected for CCR7, giving a CD45RA+CCR7+ population that excluded TemRA cells. Sample: naive CD8+ T cells from PBMCs. Sample cell subset or site, as interpreted from the label and publication: CD45RA+CCR7+. These receptor sequences come from a man aged 18 to 29 in good health. Some clones in this sample may be carry-over from other donors' samples.

This chain uses TRBV5-4 with TRBJ1-2; perhaps TRBD1 as D (5 bases). The ends were cut back, 3 bases at V and 6 bases at J, with 12 bases in the middle. CDR3 length: 13 residues. Germline V gene lookup returns CDR1 SGHNT and CDR2 YYREEE (reference sequence). As DNA, the CDR3 is TGTGCCAGCAGCTGGGGGATCGGGGATGGCTACACCTTC. It specifies CASSWGIGDGYTF.

The V and J genes are TRBV11-1 and TRBJ2-7; TRBD2 matches at 7 bases. Unmatched junction bases numbered 9, after V lost 4 bases and J lost 6 bases. CDR1 and CDR2 from the germline V gene are SGHAT and FQDESV (reference sequence). This CDR3 region has 14 residues. CDR3: CASSYGGINGEQYF. CDR3 DNA: TGTGCCAGCAGCTACGGGGGGATTAACGGCGAGCAGTACTTC.

The chain combines TRBV2 with TRBJ2-5; D possibly corresponds to TRBD2 (5 bases). Germline CDR1 reads SNHLY; CDR2 reads FYNNEI. The CDR3 sequence is 15 residues long. V lost 2 bases and J 5 bases, leaving 15 bases between the germline ends. CDR3 in DNA: TGTGCCAGCAGTGAATTTACTAGGGTCGGTGAGACCCAGTACTTC. Residues: CASSEFTRVGETQYF.